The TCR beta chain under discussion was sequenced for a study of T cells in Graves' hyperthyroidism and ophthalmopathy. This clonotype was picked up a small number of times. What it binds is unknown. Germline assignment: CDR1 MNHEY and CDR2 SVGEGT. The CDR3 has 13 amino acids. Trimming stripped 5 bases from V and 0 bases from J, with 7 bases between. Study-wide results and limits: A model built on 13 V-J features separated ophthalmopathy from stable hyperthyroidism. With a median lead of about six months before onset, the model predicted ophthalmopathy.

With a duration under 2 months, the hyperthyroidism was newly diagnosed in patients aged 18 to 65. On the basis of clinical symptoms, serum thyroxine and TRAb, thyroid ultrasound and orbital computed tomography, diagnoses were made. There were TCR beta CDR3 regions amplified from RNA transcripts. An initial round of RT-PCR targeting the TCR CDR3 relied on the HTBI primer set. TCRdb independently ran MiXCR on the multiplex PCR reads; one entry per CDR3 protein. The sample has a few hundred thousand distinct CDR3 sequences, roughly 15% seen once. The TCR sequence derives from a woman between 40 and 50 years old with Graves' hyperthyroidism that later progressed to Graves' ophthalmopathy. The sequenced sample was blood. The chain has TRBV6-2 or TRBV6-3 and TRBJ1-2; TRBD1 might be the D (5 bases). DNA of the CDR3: TGTGCCAGCAGTGACAGACCTAACTATGGCTACACCTTC. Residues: CASSDRPNYGYTF.